A selection of T cell receptor beta chains follows, all from one sample in a study of radiotherapy plus CTLA-4 blockade in lung cancer. The data were produced by immunoSEQ multiplex PCR, yet TCRdb's version contains in-frame clones alone and is incomplete. This table holds around 90,000 clones, about 83% found once. Specimen: peripheral blood, collected from a patient treated with radiotherapy plus ipilimumab. The receptors derive from a human donor with non-small cell lung cancer that progressed on radiotherapy plus ipilimumab. CDR3s include the opening cysteine and the closing phenylalanine or tryptophan. Each record gives: clone size, J gene, V gene, D gene, CDR3 protein, CDR3 DNA. The D gene is left open where the match is weak. Clone size is given for some rows only: seen once, a few or many times, or a class if the clone is expanded.

size: once; J: TRBJ1-1; V: TRBV6-5; D: -; CDR3: CASSYGQKLSEAFF; DNA: TGTGCCAGCAGTTACGGGCAGAAGCTGTCTGAAGCTTTCTTT
size: once; J: TRBJ1-6; V: TRBV5-1; D: -; CDR3: CASSLEVGPNSPLHF; DNA: TGCGCCAGCAGCTTGGAGGTGGGGCCCAATTCACCCCTCCACTTT
size: -; J: TRBJ2-6; V: TRBV4-1; D: -; CDR3: CASNPRFAGANVLTF; DNA: TGCGCCAGCAACCCCCGGTTTGCTGGGGCCAACGTCCTGACTTTC
size: -; J: TRBJ1-3; V: TRBV19; D: -; CDR3: CASSRTPGQASSGNTIYF; DNA: TGTGCCAGTAGTCGCACCCCGGGGCAGGCAAGCTCTGGAAACACCATATATTTT
size: -; J: TRBJ2-7; V: TRBV27; D: TRBD2; CDR3: CASSLAGGYEQYF; DNA: TGTGCCAGCAGTTTAGCGGGGGGATACGAGCAGTACTTC
size: -; J: TRBJ1-2; V: TRBV5-1; D: -; CDR3: CASSQAVVGRNYGYTF; DNA: TGCGCCAGCAGCCAAGCGGTCGTGGGTCGGAACTATGGCTACACCTTC
size: -; J: TRBJ2-7; V: TRBV5-1; D: -; CDR3: CASSLDARVYEQYF; DNA: TGCGCCAGCAGCTTGGATGCACGGGTTTACGAGCAGTACTTC
size: few; J: TRBJ2-7; V: TRBV19; D: TRBD1; CDR3: CASSVTGGKNEQYF; DNA: TGTGCCAGTAGCGTAACAGGGGGCAAGAACGAGCAGTACTTC
size: -; J: TRBJ1-1; V: TRBV7-9; D: -; CDR3: CASSRRGQGGTEAFF; DNA: TGTGCCAGCAGCCGCCGTGGGCAGGGTGGCACTGAAGCTTTCTTT
size: -; J: TRBJ1-6; V: TRBV2; D: -; CDR3: CASNQGYNSPLHF; DNA: TGTGCCAGCAATCAGGGATATAATTCACCCCTCCACTTT
size: -; J: TRBJ1-3; V: TRBV7-2; D: -; CDR3: CASSFSRNTIYF; DNA: TGTGCCAGCAGCTTCTCTAGAAACACCATATATTTT
size: -; J: TRBJ1-6; V: TRBV4-2; D: TRBD1; CDR3: CASSARLTGESPLHF; DNA: TGTGCCAGCAGCGCCCGTCTGACAGGGGAATCACCCCTCCACTTT
size: -; J: TRBJ2-5; V: TRBV7-7; D: -; CDR3: CASSLGLQETQYF; DNA: TGTGCCAGCAGCCTGGGGTTACAAGAGACCCAGTACTTC
size: once; J: TRBJ1-2; V: TRBV10-1; D: TRBD1; CDR3: CASLLPTGGDRGYNYGYTF; DNA: TGCGCCAGCTTACTCCCCACAGGGGGCGATAGGGGATATAACTATGGCTACACCTTC
size: -; J: TRBJ1-6; V: TRBV5-4; D: TRBD1; CDR3: CASSSGWTGANSPLHF; DNA: TGTGCCAGCAGCTCCGGCTGGACAGGGGCGAATTCACCCCTCCACTTT
size: -; J: TRBJ1-5; V: TRBV6-5; D: -; CDR3: CASSPDAFNQPQHF; DNA: TGTGCCAGCAGCCCCGACGCATTCAATCAGCCCCAGCATTTT
size: few; J: TRBJ2-5; V: TRBV29-1; D: TRBD2; CDR3: CSVDAGEETQYF; DNA: TGCAGCGTTGATGCGGGGGAAGAGACCCAGTACTTC
size: -; J: TRBJ2-2; V: TRBV19; D: -; CDR3: CATLSRDNTGELFF; DNA: TGTGCCACCCTGTCCCGGGACAATACCGGGGAGCTGTTTTTT
size: -; J: TRBJ1-1; V: TRBV5-1; D: -; CDR3: CASSLEAGLNTEAFF; DNA: TGCGCCAGCAGCTTGGAGGCAGGGTTGAACACTGAAGCTTTCTTT
size: once; J: TRBJ2-7; V: TRBV4-3; D: -; CDR3: CASSQEINPNRPLRYEQYF; DNA: TGCGCCAGCAGCCAAGAGATAAACCCCAACAGACCCCTCCGTTACGAGCAGTACTTC
size: -; J: TRBJ2-5; V: TRBV7-8; D: -; CDR3: CASSLEGRGRIKETQYF; DNA: TGTGCCAGCAGCTTAGAGGGTCGGGGGAGGATAAAGGAGACCCAGTACTTC
size: -; J: TRBJ1-1; V: TRBV2; D: -; CDR3: CASKKSEVKGTEAFF; DNA: TGTGCCAGCAAAAAAAGTGAGGTTAAGGGCACTGAAGCTTTCTTT
size: -; J: TRBJ1-1; V: TRBV5-8; D: TRBD1; CDR3: CASSGRTGVGEAFF; DNA: TGTGCCAGCAGCGGTCGGACAGGGGTCGGAGAAGCTTTCTTT
size: few; J: TRBJ1-6; V: TRBV28; D: -; CDR3: CASSPEGRVGSPLHF; DNA: TGTGCCAGCAGCCCTGAGGGCAGGGTCGGGTCACCCCTCCACTTT
size: few; J: TRBJ1-1; V: TRBV5-4; D: TRBD1; CDR3: CASSLGTALRNTEAFF; DNA: TGTGCCAGCAGTTTAGGGACAGCTCTAAGGAACACTGAAGCTTTCTTT
size: -; J: TRBJ2-7; V: TRBV5-6; D: TRBD2; CDR3: CASSSHIMIAGLGSYEQYF; DNA: TGTGCCAGCAGCTCGCATATAATGATAGCGGGGTTGGGCTCCTACGAGCAGTACTTC
size: once; J: TRBJ2-2; V: TRBV4-3; D: -; CDR3: CASSQGGLRMFF; DNA: TGCGCCAGCAGCCAGGGGGGTCTTAGGATGTTTTTT
size: few; J: TRBJ2-2; V: TRBV19; D: -; CDR3: CASRFDRYTGELFF; DNA: TGTGCCAGCAGATTCGACAGGTACACCGGGGAGCTGTTTTTT
size: -; J: TRBJ2-5; V: TRBV30; D: -; CDR3: CAWSIGVKETQYF; DNA: TGTGCCTGGAGTATAGGGGTAAAAGAGACCCAGTACTTC
size: -; J: TRBJ1-3; V: TRBV18; D: -; CDR3: CAGASSGNTIYF; DNA: TGTGCCGGAGCCTCCTCTGGAAACACCATATATTTT
size: -; J: TRBJ1-1; V: TRBV11-3; D: -; CDR3: CASNSPPGDTEAFF; DNA: TGTGCCAGCAACTCACCCCCGGGGGACACTGAAGCTTTCTTT
size: -; J: TRBJ2-1; V: TRBV14; D: -; CDR3: CASSQELTNEQFF; DNA: TGTGCCAGCAGCCAAGAACTTACGAATGAGCAGTTCTTC
size: once; J: TRBJ2-3; V: TRBV5-1; D: TRBD1; CDR3: CASSPLGGVGDRGGGDTQYF; DNA: TGCGCCAGCAGCCCCTTAGGCGGGGTGGGGGACAGGGGAGGCGGAGATACGCAGTATTTT
size: once; J: TRBJ1-1; V: TRBV19; D: -; CDR3: CASSIVGGGTEAFF; DNA: TGTGCCAGTAGTATAGTCGGGGGGGGCACTGAAGCTTTCTTT
size: -; J: TRBJ1-2; V: TRBV4-3; D: -; CDR3: CASSQDQSGQSGYTF; DNA: TGCGCCAGCAGCCAAGACCAATCGGGACAATCTGGCTACACCTTC
size: -; J: TRBJ1-2; V: TRBV7-3; D: -; CDR3: CASSPSLGSPYGYTF; DNA: TGTGCCAGCAGCCCCTCCCTGGGCAGCCCCTATGGCTACACCTTC
size: -; J: TRBJ2-1; V: TRBV7-2; D: TRBD2; CDR3: CASSLAWDYYNEQFF; DNA: TGTGCCAGCAGCTTAGCGTGGGACTACTACAATGAGCAGTTCTTC
size: -; J: TRBJ2-5; V: TRBV7-9; D: -; CDR3: CASSLLGGQETQYF; DNA: TGTGCCAGCAGCTTACTCGGGGGACAAGAGACCCAGTACTTC
size: -; J: TRBJ1-1; V: TRBV14; D: -; CDR3: CASSLKSNTEAFF; DNA: TGTGCCAGCAGCCTGAAATCGAACACTGAAGCTTTCTTT
size: -; J: TRBJ2-1; V: TRBV5-8; D: TRBD1; CDR3: CASQGQSSYNEQFF; DNA: TGTGCCAGCCAGGGACAGAGCTCCTACAATGAGCAGTTCTTC
size: once; J: TRBJ2-3; V: TRBV27; D: TRBD2; CDR3: CASSPRSLLAGIINTQYF; DNA: TGTGCCAGCAGTCCTAGATCCCTTCTAGCGGGGATCATAAATACGCAGTATTTT
size: -; J: TRBJ2-3; V: TRBV11-3; D: -; CDR3: CASTLGVGASTDTQYF; DNA: TGTGCCAGCACCTTGGGTGTAGGGGCCTCCACAGATACGCAGTATTTT
size: -; J: TRBJ2-5; V: TRBV5-5; D: -; CDR3: CASSRGPGRQETQYF; DNA: TGTGCCAGCAGCCGAGGGCCGGGGCGCCAAGAGACCCAGTACTTC
size: -; J: TRBJ1-5; V: TRBV5-5; D: -; CDR3: CASSLLFGSNQPQHF; DNA: TGTGCCAGCAGCTTGCTGTTCGGAAGCAATCAGCCCCAGCATTTT
size: -; J: TRBJ1-2; V: TRBV14; D: -; CDR3: CASSQGPGQIYGYTF; DNA: TGTGCCAGCAGCCAAGGCCCGGGTCAGATCTATGGCTACACCTTC
size: -; J: TRBJ2-3; V: TRBV9; D: -; CDR3: CASSVEPGSTDTQYF; DNA: TGTGCCAGCAGCGTAGAGCCGGGGAGCACAGATACGCAGTATTTT
size: -; J: TRBJ1-2; V: TRBV10-1; D: TRBD1; CDR3: CASLPYRGNYGYTF; DNA: TGCGCCAGCTTACCTTACAGGGGGAACTATGGCTACACCTTC
size: -; J: TRBJ1-2; V: TRBV14; D: -; CDR3: CASSEQSFYGYTF; DNA: TGTGCCAGCAGCGAACAGTCTTTCTATGGCTACACCTTC
size: -; J: TRBJ2-1; V: TRBV11-2; D: -; CDR3: CASSPRIEREQFF; DNA: TGTGCCAGCAGCCCCCGGATAGAACGAGAGCAGTTCTTC
size: once; J: TRBJ1-4; V: TRBV7-2; D: TRBD1; CDR3: CASSQGTGGWEKLFF; DNA: TGTGCCAGCAGCCAAGGGACAGGGGGCTGGGAAAAACTGTTTTTT
size: -; J: TRBJ2-5; V: TRBV4-3; D: TRBD2; CDR3: CASSRAREGLEETQYF; DNA: TGCGCCAGCAGCCGGGCCAGGGAGGGTTTGGAAGAGACCCAGTACTTC
size: -; J: TRBJ1-3; V: TRBV4-3; D: TRBD1; CDR3: CASSQERTGRNTIYF; DNA: TGCGCCAGCAGCCAAGAAAGGACAGGGAGGAACACCATATATTTT